These 15 T cell receptor beta chains were all obtained from the same sample, sequenced in a study of cytotoxic CD8 clonotypes in ibrutinib-treated CLL (dated by TCRdb to the early 2020s). The receptor library was made with the immunoSEQ multiplex PCR assay. Held by TCRdb, this immuneACCESS table contains in-frame sequences only and omits some clones. Under half of the omission traces to an unresolved V gene where checked; the cause of the rest is unknown. The sample includes around 200,000 clones, with just over 70% observed a single time. Roughly 5.9% of the sample lies in the top ten. The time point label here, explained by the study, means: roughly 12 months on ibrutinib. The sequenced sample was PBMCs, obtained after 12 months of ibrutinib treatment. Every receptor here comes from a human donor with chronic lymphocytic leukemia.

The rearrangement uses TRBV7-2 and TRBJ1-4, with 9 bases lining up with TRBD1. Germline trimming cut 7 bases from V and 7 bases from J; bases unmatched to any gene: 7. Germline CDR1 and CDR2: SGHTA and FQGNSA. CDR3 length: 14 residues. CDR3 in DNA: TGTGCCAGCAAAAACAGGGGGCCTACTGAAAAACTGTTTTTT. Translated, it gives CASKNRGPTEKLFF. Combining the CDR3 with reference TRBV7-2 and TRBJ1-4 gives the whole variable domain GAGVSQSPSNKVTEKGKDVELRCDPISGHTALYWYRQSLGQGLEFLIYFQGNSAPDKSGLPSDRFSAERTGGSVSTLTIQRTQQEDSAVYLCASKNRGPTEKLFFGSGTQLSVL.

This clone is a singleton in its sample. The chain uses TRBV28 and TRBJ1-1; possibly TRBD1 for D (6 bases). Germline CDR1 is MDHEN and CDR2 is SYDVKM. The CDR3 has 11 amino acids. V lost 6 bases and J lost 12, with 14 bases in between. This chain's CDR3 is CASSYGGPTFF. CDR3 in DNA: TGTGCCAGCAGCTATGGGGGGCCCACTTTCTTT.

The rearrangement joins TRBV9 to TRBJ2-1; 7 nucleotides agree with TRBD2. The CDR3 runs 15 residues. The V gene's germline CDR1 is SGDLS and CDR2 YYNGEE. V was clipped by 0 bases and J by 7 bases; unmatched bases: 7. DNA of the CDR3: TGTGCCAGCAGCGTAGTGGGCGGGAGTAGGAATGAGCAGTTCTTC. Protein sequence: CASSVVGGSRNEQFF.

V usage is TRBV5-4 and J usage is TRBJ1-6; 7 bases match TRBD1. With V trimmed by 4 bases and J by 7 bases, 11 bases remained unmatched. CDR1 is SGHNT, CDR2 YYREEE, per germline (reference sequence). The length of the CDR3 is 16 residues. The CDR3 DNA reads as TGTGCCAGCAGCCCTGGGGCAGGGGGTGGAAATTCACCCCTCCACTTT. Its translation: CASSPGAGGGNSPLHF.

About this clone itself: The same CDR3 can be traced to other DNA sequences in this sample. This chain joins TRBV18 and TRBJ1-3; D uncertain. From germline, CDR1 is KGHSH and CDR2 LQKENI. This CDR3 region has 14 residues. The V end was cut by 3 bases, the J end by 1 base, with 7 bases between. The CDR3 DNA reads TGTGCCAGCTCACCCGCTGGGTCTGGAAACACCATATATTTT. This codes for CASSPAGSGNTIYF. The entire variable domain, with the rest obtained from reference TRBV18 and TRBJ1-3, is as follows: NAGVMQNPRHLVRRRGQEARLRCSPMKGHSHVYWYRQLPEEGLKFMVYLQKENIIDESGMPKERFSAEFPKEGPSILRIQQVVRGDSAAYFCASSPAGSGNTIYFGEGSWLTVV.

This clone has only one observation. CDR3 in DNA: TGTGCCAGCAGCCTCCGGGACAGGTCGACCTACGAGCAGTACTTC. As protein: CASSLRDRSTYEQYF. The V gene is TRBV27, the J gene TRBJ2-7; 8 bases fit TRBD1. Germline loops: CDR1 MNHEY, CDR2 SMNVEV (reference sequence). CDR3 length equals 15 residues. Trimming removed 6 bases from V and 2 bases from J; junction bases left unmatched: 9.

In DNA, the CDR3 is TGTGCCAGCAGTTTGGTCGGCAGGGGGCCTCTCACTGAAGCTTTCTTT. Translated: CASSLVGRGPLTEAFF. The chain combines TRBV28 with TRBJ1-1; 8 positions agree with TRBD1. J was trimmed by 4 bases and V by 3 bases; bases with no gene match: 10. CDR1 is MDHEN, CDR2 SYDVKM, per germline. This CDR3 contains 16 residues.

The chain is built from TRBV2 and TRBJ1-4; 9 bases are a match to TRBD1. The CDR3 consists of 14 residues. Germline V gene lookup returns CDR1 SNHLY and CDR2 FYNNEI. V lost 7 bases, J lost 4 bases, and 4 bases stayed unmatched. The CDR3 bases are TGTGCCAGCATACAGGGGGCTTATAATGAAAAACTGTTTTTT. Translated: CASIQGAYNEKLFF.

The chain recombines TRBV29-1 with TRBJ2-3, with 7 nucleotides matching TRBD1. The CDR3 is 12 residues long. V dropped 4 bases and J dropped 5; count of bases not matched to a gene: 3. Germline loops: CDR1 SQVTM, CDR2 ANQGSEA. CDR3 sequence (DNA): TGCAGCGTTGGACAGGGTGGAGATACGCAGTATTTT. Its protein is CSVGQGGDTQYF.

This clone occurred a few times. The gene calls are TRBV6-5 and TRBJ1-2; 7 bases map to TRBD1. CDR1 is MNHEY and CDR2 is SVGAGI in the germline V gene. The ends lost 8 bases at V and 4 bases at J; junction bases unmatched: 7. The CDR3 is 13 residues long. CDR3 nucleotides: TGTGCCAGCCGCCCCGGGACAGCCTATGGCTACACCTTC. Protein product: CASRPGTAYGYTF.

This chain joins TRBV9 and TRBJ2-1; D is possibly TRBD1 or TRBD2 (5 bases each). Trimming stripped 3 bases from V and 6 bases from J, with 19 bases between. The CDR3 is 16 residues long. The germline V gene has CDR1 SGDLS and CDR2 YYNGEE. The CDR3 DNA reads as TGTGCCAGCAGCGAGGGACCCGGGCCTGGGAGCAATGAGCAGTTCTTC. Amino acids: CASSEGPGPGSNEQFF.

V usage is TRBV7-6 and J usage is TRBJ2-1; D gene uncertain. CDR3 length: 14 amino acids. V was cut by 2 bases and J by 0 bases, with 5 bases left in between. CDR1 and CDR2 (germline): SGHVS, FNYEAQ. The CDR3 nucleotides are TGTGCCAGCAGCTTATTCAGCTCCTACAATGAGCAGTTCTTC. It encodes CASSLFSSYNEQFF.

This clone was detected only once. This sequence joins TRBV7-2 and TRBJ1-1; no definite D call. The V and J ends lost 1 base and 10 bases respectively, with 16 bases between them. Germline lookup yields CDR1 SGHTA and CDR2 FQGNSA. The CDR3 loop spans 14 amino acids. The DNA of the CDR3 is TGTGCCAGCAGCTTAGGGGGTCTCCCTGTTGGAGCTTTCTTT. This codes for CASSLGGLPVGAFF.

The chain has TRBV9 and TRBJ2-7; tentatively, D is TRBD1 (6 bases). Germline lookup yields CDR1 SGDLS and CDR2 YYNGEE. This CDR3 is 14 amino acids long. V lost 0 bases to trimming and J lost 3 bases, with 10 bases between them. The chain's CDR3 is CASSVAGEGYEQYF. The CDR3 DNA reads TGTGCCAGCAGCGTAGCAGGGGAAGGCTACGAGCAGTACTTC.

V gene TRBV7-8 combines with J gene TRBJ1-1, with D uncertain. This CDR3 has 13 residues. Trimming pared 1 base from V and 1 base from J, leaving 4 bases between. Germline V CDR1 and CDR2: SGHVS, FQNEAQ. CDR3 sequence: CASSLVRNTEAFF. In nucleotides, the CDR3 is TGTGCCAGCAGCTTAGTACGGAACACTGAAGCTTTCTTT.